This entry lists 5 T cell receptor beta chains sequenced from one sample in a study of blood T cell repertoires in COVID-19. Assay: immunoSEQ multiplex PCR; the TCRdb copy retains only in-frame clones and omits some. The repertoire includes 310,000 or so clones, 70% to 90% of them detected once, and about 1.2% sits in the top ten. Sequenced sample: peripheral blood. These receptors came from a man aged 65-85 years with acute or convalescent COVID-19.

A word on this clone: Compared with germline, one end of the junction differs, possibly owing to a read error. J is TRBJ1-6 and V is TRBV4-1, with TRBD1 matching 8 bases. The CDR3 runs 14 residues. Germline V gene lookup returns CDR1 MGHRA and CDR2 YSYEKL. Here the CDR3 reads CASSRAPGGPGTEF. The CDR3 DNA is TGCGCCAGCAGCCGCGCTCCAGGGGGCCCGGGAACCGAGTTT.

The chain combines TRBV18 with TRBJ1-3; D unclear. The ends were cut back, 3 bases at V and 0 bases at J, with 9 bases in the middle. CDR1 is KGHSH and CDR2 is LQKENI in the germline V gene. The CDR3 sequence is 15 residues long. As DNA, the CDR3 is TGTGCCAGCTCACCGGCGGTACACTCTGGAAACACCATATATTTT. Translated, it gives CASSPAVHSGNTIYF.

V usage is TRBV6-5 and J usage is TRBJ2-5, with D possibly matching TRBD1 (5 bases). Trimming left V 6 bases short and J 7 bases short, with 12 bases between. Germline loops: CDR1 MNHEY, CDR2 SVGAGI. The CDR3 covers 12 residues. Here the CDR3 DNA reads TGTGCCAGCAGACAGGCCTCAGGGACCCAGTACTTC. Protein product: CASRQASGTQYF.

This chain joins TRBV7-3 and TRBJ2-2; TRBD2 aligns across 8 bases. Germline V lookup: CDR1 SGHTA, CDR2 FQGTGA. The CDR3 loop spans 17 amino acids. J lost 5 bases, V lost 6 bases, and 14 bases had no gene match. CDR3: CASSSTGGPQNTGELFF. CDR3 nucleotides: TGTGCCAGCAGTTCCACGGGGGGGCCCCAAAATACCGGGGAGCTGTTTTTT.

The CDR3 is CASSRSPDTQYF. CDR3 DNA: TGTGCCAGCAGTCGGAGCCCAGATACGCAGTATTTT. The genes are TRBV6-5 and TRBJ2-3; D is undetermined. The CDR3 is made up of 12 amino acids. Germline CDR1 and CDR2: MNHEY and SVGAGI. V shed 5 bases and J shed 4 bases, with 7 bases lying between them.